This T cell receptor (beta chain) appears in the sequencing data of a study of T-cell reconstitution after alpha-beta-depleted transplantation in children. As it was prepared, the TCRbeta library received unique molecular identifiers. TCRdb reprocessed the PCR reads via MiXCR and lists one record per CDR3 protein. Of 610,000 or so distinct CDR3 sequences in the sample, 25% to 30% were seen once. V was trimmed by 6 bases and J by 4 bases, leaving 12 bases between them. Germline CDR1 ENHRY, CDR2 SYGVKD. CDR3 length equals 14 residues. Points from the study as a whole: Expanded graft clones numbering several hundred reportedly gave rise to alpha-beta T cells about two months after transplant.

This clonotype has a handful of counts. The antigen remains unidentified. This clonotype was sampled from a boy under three years old with Wiskott-Aldrich syndrome, due to receive a stem cell transplant. V gene TRBV10-3 combines with J gene TRBJ1-4, with D unclear. The specimen was PBMCs, collected before TCRalphabeta/CD19-depleted stem cell transplant. CDR3 residues: CAIRKDKLNEKLFF. CDR3 nucleotide sequence: TGTGCCATCAGAAAAGACAAGCTTAATGAAAAACTGTTTTTT.